This T cell receptor beta chain derives from a study of monozygotic twins with inflammatory bowel disease. Study results and limitations: Among patients, repertoires may have gained variability from differing immunosuppressive treatments.

From approximately 3,500 ng of total RNA, each TCR library was prepared. TCRdb processed the 5' RACE reads again and assigns one entry to each CDR3 protein, with no DNA. This sample contains hundreds of thousands of distinct CDR3 sequences. In the case of this clonotype: Its antigen is undetermined.

The blood volume drawn from each donor was more than 2 ml. Total RNA from whole blood was isolated with no T cell sorting. The TCR originated in a human donor with ulcerative colitis or Crohn's disease, or a healthy co-twin of an affected twin (not recorded which). Specimen: blood.

The CDR3 spells CASSLRLAAMDTQYF. The chain recombines TRBV3-1 with TRBJ2-3; TCRdb's D call of TRBD2 is untestable without DNA. The CDR3 is 15 residues long. CDR1 LGHDT and CDR2 YNNKEL come from the germline V gene (reference sequence).